Listed here are 32 T cell receptor beta chains from one sample, sequenced in a study of T cell responses to AZD1222 COVID-19 vaccine. This table comes from immunoSEQ multiplex PCR, and its TCRdb copy is limited to in-frame clones, with some not included. The sample lists 130,000 or so clones; roughly 86% were seen once. Sequencing used peripheral blood, obtained on day 0 of AZD1222 vaccination. The receptors derive from an adult in good health.

This chain uses TRBV6-6 with TRBJ2-7; D perhaps matches TRBD1 (6 bases). The CDR3 spans 14 residues. Between the trimmed V and J ends, which lost 0 bases and 4 bases, there was a span of 10 bases. Germline loops: CDR1 MNHNY, CDR2 SVGAGI (reference sequence). CDR3 bases: TGTGCCAGCAGTTACTCGCAGGGGTCATACGAGCAGTACTTC. Encoded protein: CASSYSQGSYEQYF.

J is TRBJ2-7 and V is TRBV28; weak D call: TRBD2 (6 bases). The germline V gene has CDR1 MDHEN and CDR2 SYDVKM. Trimming removed 8 bases at V and 3 bases at J, with 14 bases between. The CDR3 is made up of 13 amino acids. The CDR3, as DNA: TGTGCCAGCCACGGGGCGGGGAACTACGAGCAGTACTTC. Translation: CASHGAGNYEQYF.

The genes are TRBV5-1 and TRBJ2-5; tentatively, D is TRBD1 (6 bases). CDR3 length: 14 amino acids. Trimming took off 2 bases at V and 1 base at J, with 9 bases between the two ends. The germline V gene has CDR1 SGHRS and CDR2 YFSETQ. The DNA for the CDR3 is TGCGCCAGCAGCTTACAGGGTTTCCAAGAGACCCAGTACTTC. Protein: CASSLQGFQETQYF.

The genes are TRBV7-2 and TRBJ2-5; D is undetermined. Germline CDR1 is SGHTA and CDR2 is FQGNSA. V was trimmed by 5 bases and J by 2 bases, leaving 3 bases between them. This CDR3 region has 11 residues. The CDR3, as DNA: TGTGCCAGCAGCCAACAAGAGACCCAGTACTTC. Translated: CASSQQETQYF.

This clone was detected only a few times. The V call is TRBV6-6, the J call TRBJ2-4; 11 nucleotides match TRBD2. V shed 5 bases and J 0 bases; nucleotides not matched to a gene: 12. This CDR3 spans 19 amino acids. Germline V gene lookup returns CDR1 MNHNY and CDR2 SVGAGI (reference sequence). The CDR3 bases are TGTGCCAGCAGTCCGAGACTAGCGGGGACCTCACTAGCCAAAAACATTCAGTACTTC. This sequence encodes CASSPRLAGTSLAKNIQYF.

This clone was found a few times. The rearrangement links TRBV5-4 to TRBJ1-1; D gene uncertain. Germline values: CDR1 SGHNT, CDR2 YYREEE (reference sequence). The CDR3 has 15 amino acids. Trimming stripped 2 bases from V and 0 bases from J, with 11 bases between. CDR3 amino acids: CASSFLDGVNTEAFF. The CDR3 bases are TGTGCCAGCAGCTTCTTGGACGGAGTGAACACTGAAGCTTTCTTT.

This sequence joins TRBV6-2 or TRBV6-3 and TRBJ1-2; D is unresolved. The germline V and J ends were trimmed by 1 base and 4 bases, with 16 bases remaining between them. CDR3 length: 16 residues. Germline loops: CDR1 MNHEY, CDR2 SVGEGT. Here the CDR3 reads CASSYFQPWGGYGYTF. The DNA for the CDR3 is TGTGCCAGCAGTTACTTCCAGCCCTGGGGAGGCTATGGCTACACCTTC.

V and J are TRBV6-5 and TRBJ2-2; D remains ambiguous. Germline CDR1 is MNHEY and CDR2 is SVGAGI. The CDR3 has 12 amino acids. Trimming shortened V by 8 bases and J by 3 bases, and 7 bases separated the two germline ends. CDR3 nucleotides: TGTGCCAGCCATACGTACACCGGGGAGCTGTTTTTT. This translates into CASHTYTGELFF.

The chain carries TRBV19 and TRBJ1-1; D call uncertain. The CDR3 totals 15 residues. Germline CDR1 LNHDA, CDR2 SQIVND (reference sequence). The V end was cut by 4 bases, the J end by 4 bases, with 16 bases between. CDR3 bases: TGTGCCAGTAGTACTCGCCACGCGGGTGGCACTGAAGCTTTCTTT. Translated: CASSTRHAGGTEAFF.

This chain uses TRBV4-3 with TRBJ2-7, with 8 bases matching TRBD1. CDR3 length: 16 residues. After removal of 2 bases from V and 2 bases from J, the junction contained 8 bases not matched to a gene. Germline-derived CDR1 and CDR2 are LGHNA and YSLEER. CDR3 protein: CASSQISGTGAYEQYF. The DNA for the CDR3 is TGCGCCAGCAGCCAAATTTCGGGGACAGGAGCCTACGAGCAGTACTTC.

This clone came up once. The junction departs from germline at one end; a sequencing error may be responsible. The CDR3 coding sequence is TGCGCCAGCAGGCAAGCGGCCTCCTATGGCTACACCTTC. This codes for CASRQAASYGYTF. The chain recombines TRBV4-1 with TRBJ1-2; D is uncertain. The CDR3 is made up of 13 amino acids. CDR1 is MGHRA and CDR2 is YSYEKL in the germline V gene.

V gene TRBV19 combines with J gene TRBJ2-6; D is ambiguous. Germline V CDR1 and CDR2: LNHDA, SQIVND (reference sequence). Trimming stripped 6 bases from V and 0 bases from J, with 6 bases between. This CDR3 region has 14 residues. CDR3 protein: CASSASSGANVLTF. DNA for the CDR3: TGTGCCAGTAGCGCCAGCTCTGGGGCCAACGTCCTGACTTTC.

This chain's CDR3 is CASSVSGTSNTEAFF. CDR3 nucleotide sequence: TGTGCCAGCAGCGTTTCCGGGACATCGAACACTGAAGCTTTCTTT. V and J are TRBV9 and TRBJ1-1; TRBD1 might be the D (6 bases). Trimming shortened V by 2 bases and J by 1 base, and 12 bases separated the two germline ends. The germline CDR1 and CDR2 sequences are SGDLS and YYNGEE. This CDR3 region has 15 residues.

This chain joins TRBV6-2 or TRBV6-3 and TRBJ1-2, with D possibly matching TRBD1 (5 bases). Trimming cost V 6 bases and J 3 bases, with 17 bases left between them. CDR1 MNHEY and CDR2 SVGEGT come from the germline V gene. The CDR3 is made up of 15 amino acids. Written as DNA, the CDR3 is TGTGCCAGCAGCCTACCGCAGGGTCGGGACTATGGCTACACCTTC. This codes for CASSLPQGRDYGYTF.

V usage is TRBV30 and J usage is TRBJ2-7; no clear D gene. Germline V lookup: CDR1 GTSNPN, CDR2 SVGIG (reference sequence). This CDR3 spans 12 amino acids. Trimming shortened V by 1 base and J by 4 bases, and 8 bases separated the two germline ends. The CDR3 nucleotides read TGTGCCTGGAGTGACGCTGGATACGAGCAGTACTTC. Residues: CAWSDAGYEQYF.

The chain uses TRBV18 and TRBJ2-1; 12 bases match TRBD2. Germline CDR1 is KGHSH and CDR2 is LQKENI. V shed 1 base and J 10 bases; nucleotides not matched to a gene: 11. This CDR3 is built from 17 residues. The CDR3 nucleotides are TGTGCCAGCTCACCACAGTCCGCTAGCGGGGGGGCAGTGGAGCAGTTCTTC. Its protein product is CASSPQSASGGAVEQFF.

The rearrangement joins TRBV11-2 to TRBJ2-1; TRBD2 matches at 8 bases. CDR1 and CDR2 from the germline V gene are SGHAT and FQNNGV. This CDR3 contains 16 residues. With 3 bases clipped from V and 8 bases from J, the junction kept 12 bases outside the gene matches. In nucleotides, the CDR3 is TGTGCCAGCAGCTTGGGACCGGCGGGAGGTGGGGATGAGCAGTTCTTC. Translated, it gives CASSLGPAGGGDEQFF.

This chain uses TRBV15 with TRBJ2-2, with D unclear. Per germline, CDR1 LNHNV and CDR2 YYDKDF (reference sequence). The CDR3 loop spans 14 amino acids. Trimming left V 0 bases short and J 8 bases short, with 10 bases between. The CDR3 coding sequence is TGTGCCACCAGCAGAGAGAGGATCGGGGGGGAGCTGTTTTTT. Its translation is CATSRERIGGELFF.

Only one count was recorded for this clone. Other DNA sequences from this sample encode an identical CDR3 as well. J is TRBJ2-7 and V is TRBV28; TRBD1 matches at 8 bases. V shed 5 bases and J 3 bases; nucleotides not matched to a gene: 6. This CDR3 is built from 14 residues. In germline, CDR1 is MDHEN, CDR2 SYDVKM. The CDR3 loop reads CASSPRDRFYEQYF. The CDR3 bases are TGTGCCAGCAGTCCCCGGGACAGGTTCTACGAGCAGTACTTC.

The chain carries TRBV29-1 and TRBJ1-2; 10 bases match TRBD1. CDR3 length: 13 residues. V was clipped by 5 bases and J by 4 bases; unmatched bases: 4. Per the germline V gene, CDR1 is SQVTM and CDR2 is ANQGSEA. Written as DNA, the CDR3 is TGCAGCGTTCGCCGGGACAGGGGCTATGGCTACACCTTC. This codes for CSVRRDRGYGYTF.

V gene TRBV7-2 combines with J gene TRBJ1-6, with TRBD1 matching 9 bases. Germline CDR1 and CDR2: SGHTA and FQGNSA. V was clipped by 5 bases and J by 10 bases; unmatched bases: 3. CDR3 size: 13 residues. CDR3 in DNA: TGTGCCAGCAGCCCTACAGGGGGCTCACCCCTCCACTTT. It translates to CASSPTGGSPLHF.

This clone was seen many times. The chain joins TRBV7-2 to TRBJ2-7; unclear D gene. The V and J ends lost 8 bases and 4 bases respectively, with 9 bases between them. Germline V gene sequence: CDR1 SGHTA, CDR2 FQGNSA. The CDR3 totals 11 residues. In nucleotides, the CDR3 is TGTGCCAGCCGGGCCAGTTACGAGCAGTACTTC. Its translation: CASRASYEQYF.

The V call is TRBV7-2, the J call TRBJ2-5, with TRBD1 as a possible D gene (6 bases). V was trimmed by 1 base and J by 4 bases, leaving 7 bases between them. This CDR3 spans 13 amino acids. Germline lookup yields CDR1 SGHTA and CDR2 FQGNSA. CDR3 residues: CASSLVGGETQYF. Here the CDR3 DNA reads TGTGCCAGCAGCTTAGTAGGGGGAGAGACCCAGTACTTC.

This sequence joins TRBV27 and TRBJ1-5; D unresolved. The CDR3 length is 14 residues. Per germline, CDR1 MNHEY and CDR2 SMNVEV (reference sequence). Deletions cut 4 bases from V and 5 bases from J, with 12 bases between. CDR3 DNA: TGTGCCAGCAGTTGGCGGGGAAAGGATCAGCCCCAGCATTTT. Amino acids: CASSWRGKDQPQHF.

Notes on this clone: The same CDR3 is also encoded by other DNA sequences in this sample. The chain carries TRBV24-1 and TRBJ2-7; 7 bases map to TRBD1. The CDR3 totals 13 residues. The V segment lost 4 bases and the J segment 1 base; nucleotides outside the gene matches: 0. The germline gives CDR1 KGHDR, CDR2 SFDVKD. CDR3 DNA sequence: TGTGCCACCAGTGACAGGGGGTCCTACGAGCAGTACTTC. This codes for CATSDRGSYEQYF.

As to this clone: At the DNA level, this CDR3 is encoded by other sequences in the same sample as well. V is TRBV7-2 and J is TRBJ2-7, with D possibly TRBD1 on 5 matching bases. The germline V gene has CDR1 SGHTA and CDR2 FQGNSA. CDR3 length: 14 residues. V dropped 1 base and J dropped 2 bases, with 9 bases sitting between them. The CDR3 is CASSLGQGTYEQYF. In DNA, the CDR3 is TGTGCCAGCAGCTTAGGTCAGGGTACCTACGAGCAGTACTTC.

CDR3 sequence: CASSAGTAHYNSPLHF. In nucleotides, the CDR3 is TGTGCCAGCTCAGCAGGGACAGCGCATTATAATTCACCCCTCCACTTT. The chain links TRBV18 to TRBJ1-6; 7 bases fit TRBD1. Per germline, CDR1 KGHSH and CDR2 LQKENI. V gave up 5 bases and J gave up 4 bases; unmatched junction bases: 8. There are 16 residues in the CDR3.

V gene TRBV19 combines with J gene TRBJ1-3; possible D gene TRBD1, 5 bases. V shed 6 bases and J shed 0 bases, with 6 bases lying between them. Germline loops: CDR1 LNHDA, CDR2 SQIVND (reference sequence). This CDR3 contains 13 residues. This chain's CDR3 is CASRGDSGNTIYF. Written as DNA, the CDR3 is TGTGCCAGTAGGGGGGACTCTGGAAACACCATATATTTT.

V and J are TRBV5-1 and TRBJ2-2; TRBD1 matches 7 bases. Germline V CDR1 and CDR2: SGHRS, YFSETQ. This CDR3 is built from 16 residues. The V and J ends lost 0 bases and 6 bases, in that order; junction bases with no gene match: 8. Here the CDR3 DNA reads TGCGCCAGCAGCTTGGAAGCCAGGGGGACCGCCGGGGAGCTGTTTTTT. This encodes CASSLEARGTAGELFF. The full variable domain, completed using reference TRBV5-1 and TRBJ2-2, is KAGVTQTPRYLIKTRGQQVTLSCSPISGHRSVSWYQQTPGQGLQFLFEYFSETQRNKGNFPGRFSGRQFSNSRSEMNVSTLELGDSALYLCASSLEARGTAGELFFGEGSRLTVL.

The CDR3 loop is CASSPGTGDYNEQFF. CDR3 DNA sequence: TGTGCCAGCTCACCAGGGACAGGGGACTACAATGAGCAGTTCTTC. This rearrangement joins TRBV18 to TRBJ2-1, with 10 bases aligning to TRBD1. Germline V lookup: CDR1 KGHSH, CDR2 LQKENI. Unmatched junction bases numbered 1, after V lost 2 bases and J lost 3 bases. The CDR3 extends over 15 amino acids.

This sequence joins TRBV10-3 and TRBJ1-2; a weak D match, TRBD1 (5 bases). Between the trimmed V and J ends, which lost 2 bases and 5 bases, there was a span of 9 bases. Per germline, CDR1 ENHRY and CDR2 SYGVKD. The CDR3 runs 13 residues. The CDR3 reads CAISEPGRYGYTF. As DNA, the CDR3 is TGTGCCATCAGTGAGCCAGGGAGATATGGCTACACCTTC.

The chain links TRBV19 to TRBJ1-1, with a weak D call TRBD1 (6 bases). Between the trimmed V and J ends, which lost 7 bases and 1 base, there was a span of 16 bases. Germline V gene sequence: CDR1 LNHDA, CDR2 SQIVND (reference sequence). The CDR3 is 15 residues long. CDR3 bases: TGTGCCAGTACCGGGTTAGGACAGAGGAACACTGAAGCTTTCTTT. As protein: CASTGLGQRNTEAFF.